This T cell receptor beta chain was captured in a study of CD8+ T cells in alopecia areata. Looking at the study overall: Patients in the treated group were given tofacitinib by mouth, 5 to 10 mg twice a day. Study findings and constraints: For lesional scalp, especially alopecia totalis/universalis, clonality was higher than in normal scalp.

PBMCs provided sorted CD4+ and CD8+ T cells. J lost 5 bases, V lost 0 bases, and 12 bases had no gene match. The CDR3 has 17 amino acids. From germline, CDR1 is SGHRS and CDR2 YFSETQ. With regard to this clone: The antigen is unknown.

Following RNA extraction, reverse transcription yielded cDNA that acted as the sequencing template. Some clones are missing from TCRdb's copy, which holds only in-frame ones; the method was immunoSEQ multiplex PCR. In the table there are 150,000 to 200,000 clones, about 63% of which are singletons. The genes are TRBV5-1 and TRBJ2-5, with 8 bases aligning to TRBD2. Sample: CD4+ T cells sorted from blood, taken at week 0. The TCR comes from a human donor with alopecia areata. The CDR3 spells CASSLGSTSGGAETQYF. The DNA for the CDR3 is TGCGCCAGCAGCTTGGGAAGTACGAGCGGGGGAGCGGAGACCCAGTACTTC.